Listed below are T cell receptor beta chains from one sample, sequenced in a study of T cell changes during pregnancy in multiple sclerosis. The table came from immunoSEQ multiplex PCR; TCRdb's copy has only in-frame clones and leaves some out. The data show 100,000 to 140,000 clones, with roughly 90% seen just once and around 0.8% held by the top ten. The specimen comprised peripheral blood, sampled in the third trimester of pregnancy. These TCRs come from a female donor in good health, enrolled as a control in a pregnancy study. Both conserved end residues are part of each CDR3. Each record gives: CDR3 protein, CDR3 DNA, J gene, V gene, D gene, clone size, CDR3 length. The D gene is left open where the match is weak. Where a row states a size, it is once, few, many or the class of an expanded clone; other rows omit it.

CDR3aa: CASRPSSGGLWVGNEQFF; CDR3nt: TGTGCCAGCAGACCATCGAGTGGAGGACTCTGGGTGGGGAATGAGCAGTTCTTC; j_gene: TRBJ2-1; v_gene: TRBV27; d_gene: .; abundance: .; len: 18
CDR3aa: CASSAGGYEKLFF; CDR3nt: TGTGCCAGCAGCGCCGGGGGTTATGAAAAACTGTTTTTT; j_gene: TRBJ1-4; v_gene: TRBV9; d_gene: .; abundance: .; len: 13
CDR3aa: CASSSGGDQETQYF; CDR3nt: TGTGCCAGCAGCAGCGGGGGGGACCAAGAGACCCAGTACTTC; j_gene: TRBJ2-5; v_gene: TRBV9; d_gene: TRBD2; abundance: .; len: 14
CDR3aa: CASSLDGGQTLTDTQYF; CDR3nt: TGCGCCAGCAGCTTGGATGGGGGACAGACTCTTACAGATACGCAGTATTTT; j_gene: TRBJ2-3; v_gene: TRBV5-1; d_gene: TRBD1; abundance: .; len: 17
CDR3aa: CASSQEGGRGEKLFF; CDR3nt: TGCGCCAGCAGCCAAGAAGGAGGGAGAGGTGAAAAACTGTTTTTT; j_gene: TRBJ1-4; v_gene: TRBV4-3; d_gene: .; abundance: .; len: 15
CDR3aa: CASSFLPGQGAFCEQFF; CDR3nt: TGTGCCAGCAGCTTTCTTCCGGGACAGGGGGCTTTTTGTGAGCAGTTCTTC; j_gene: TRBJ2-1; v_gene: TRBV5-6; d_gene: TRBD1; abundance: .; len: 17
CDR3aa: CASSPKDRGQNTEAFF; CDR3nt: TGTGCCAGCAGCCCAAAGGACAGGGGACAGAACACTGAAGCTTTCTTT; j_gene: TRBJ1-1; v_gene: TRBV7-2; d_gene: TRBD1; abundance: few; len: 16
CDR3aa: CASREGGGDNEQFF; CDR3nt: TGCGCCAGCAGGGAGGGCGGGGGGGACAATGAGCAGTTCTTC; j_gene: TRBJ2-1; v_gene: TRBV5-1; d_gene: TRBD2; abundance: .; len: 14
CDR3aa: CASSILSRDQPQHF; CDR3nt: TGTGCCAGTAGTATTCTGTCGAGGGATCAGCCCCAGCATTTT; j_gene: TRBJ1-5; v_gene: TRBV19; d_gene: .; abundance: .; len: 14
CDR3aa: CASSGGQTTNEKLFF; CDR3nt: TGTGCCAGCAGTGGGGGGCAGACAACTAATGAAAAACTGTTTTTT; j_gene: TRBJ1-4; v_gene: TRBV2; d_gene: .; abundance: .; len: 15
CDR3aa: CAGSGGLSTEAFF; CDR3nt: TGTGCCGGATCCGGGGGGCTCAGCACTGAAGCTTTCTTT; j_gene: TRBJ1-1; v_gene: TRBV6-1; d_gene: .; abundance: few; len: 13
CDR3aa: CASSVSRVDSPLHF; CDR3nt: TGTGCCAGCAGCGTCAGCAGGGTTGATTCACCCCTCCACTTT; j_gene: TRBJ1-6; v_gene: TRBV6-4; d_gene: .; abundance: .; len: 14
CDR3aa: CASSLASGGRDTQYF; CDR3nt: TGCGCCAGCAGCTTGGCCTCGGGAGGGAGAGATACGCAGTATTTT; j_gene: TRBJ2-3; v_gene: TRBV5-1; d_gene: TRBD2; abundance: .; len: 15
CDR3aa: CASSTRRGDTEAFF; CDR3nt: TGTGCCAGCAGTACTAGGCGGGGGGACACTGAAGCTTTCTTT; j_gene: TRBJ1-1; v_gene: TRBV6-5; d_gene: .; abundance: few; len: 14
CDR3aa: CASSRNTYEQYF; CDR3nt: TGTGCCAGCAGCCGAAATACATACGAGCAGTACTTC; j_gene: TRBJ2-7; v_gene: TRBV5-4; d_gene: .; abundance: .; len: 12
CDR3aa: CASSGGGGGSYNEQFF; CDR3nt: TGTGCCAGCAGCGGGGGAGGGGGGGGCTCCTACAATGAGCAGTTCTTC; j_gene: TRBJ2-1; v_gene: TRBV5-4; d_gene: .; abundance: once; len: 16
CDR3aa: CASRAGTGAWPQHF; CDR3nt: TGTGCCAGTAGGGCCGGGACAGGGGCTTGGCCCCAGCATTTT; j_gene: TRBJ1-5; v_gene: TRBV19; d_gene: TRBD1; abundance: .; len: 14
CDR3aa: CASSQKRGGYNEQFF; CDR3nt: TGCGCCAGCAGCCAAAAGCGGGGGGGATACAATGAGCAGTTCTTC; j_gene: TRBJ2-1; v_gene: TRBV5-1; d_gene: TRBD2; abundance: .; len: 15
CDR3aa: CASSFFRGGGETQYF; CDR3nt: TGTGCCAGCAGCTTTTTCCGGGGGGGTGGGGAGACCCAGTACTTC; j_gene: TRBJ2-5; v_gene: TRBV7-2; d_gene: TRBD2; abundance: .; len: 15
CDR3aa: CASSLDPRDTEAFF; CDR3nt: TGCGCCAGCAGCTTAGATCCCAGGGACACTGAAGCTTTCTTT; j_gene: TRBJ1-1; v_gene: TRBV5-1; d_gene: .; abundance: few; len: 14
CDR3aa: CATSDSGGTDTQYF; CDR3nt: TGTGCCACCAGCGATAGCGGAGGCACAGATACGCAGTATTTT; j_gene: TRBJ2-3; v_gene: TRBV15; d_gene: .; abundance: .; len: 14
CDR3aa: CASSTGTGGMNTEAFF; CDR3nt: TGCGCCAGCAGCACCGGGACAGGTGGCATGAACACTGAAGCTTTCTTT; j_gene: TRBJ1-1; v_gene: TRBV5-1; d_gene: TRBD1; abundance: .; len: 16
CDR3aa: CASSYSGGSYNEQFF; CDR3nt: TGTGCCAGCAGCTACAGCGGGGGGTCCTACAATGAGCAGTTCTTC; j_gene: TRBJ2-1; v_gene: TRBV5-5; d_gene: TRBD2; abundance: few; len: 15
CDR3aa: CASSLDRGGYGYTF; CDR3nt: TGTGCCAGCAGCTTGGACAGGGGAGGATATGGCTACACCTTC; j_gene: TRBJ1-2; v_gene: TRBV5-4; d_gene: TRBD1; abundance: .; len: 14
CDR3aa: CASSEDNISYTF; CDR3nt: TGCGCCAGCAGCGAGGACAACATCAGCTACACCTTC; j_gene: TRBJ1-2; v_gene: TRBV5-1; d_gene: .; abundance: once; len: 12
CDR3aa: CASSFDRDSNEKLFF; CDR3nt: TGTGCCAGCAGCTTCGACAGGGACTCTAATGAAAAACTGTTTTTT; j_gene: TRBJ1-4; v_gene: TRBV7-6; d_gene: TRBD1; abundance: .; len: 15
CDR3aa: CASSRGVYEQYF; CDR3nt: TGTGCCTCCTCCCGGGGGGTCTACGAGCAGTACTTC; j_gene: TRBJ2-7; v_gene: TRBV6-5; d_gene: TRBD2; abundance: .; len: 12
CDR3aa: CASTVQGDQGTQYF; CDR3nt: TGTGCCAGCACGGTACAGGGGGACCAAGGGACCCAGTACTTC; j_gene: TRBJ2-5; v_gene: TRBV5-4; d_gene: TRBD1; abundance: .; len: 14
CDR3aa: CASSPSTGVGNEQFF; CDR3nt: TGTGCCAGTAGCCCGTCCACAGGGGTGGGGAATGAGCAGTTCTTC; j_gene: TRBJ2-1; v_gene: TRBV19; d_gene: TRBD1; abundance: .; len: 15
CDR3aa: CASSLFQGAYSNQPQHF; CDR3nt: TGTGCCAGCAGCTTATTTCAGGGGGCCTATAGCAATCAGCCCCAGCATTTT; j_gene: TRBJ1-5; v_gene: TRBV7-2; d_gene: TRBD1; abundance: .; len: 17
CDR3aa: CASRPPPGVGTDTQYF; CDR3nt: TGTGCCAGCAGGCCACCCCCCGGGGTGGGAACAGATACGCAGTATTTT; j_gene: TRBJ2-3; v_gene: TRBV27; d_gene: .; abundance: .; len: 16
CDR3aa: CASSLGGGRSTDTQYF; CDR3nt: TGCGCCAGCAGCCTAGGGGGGGGCCGGAGCACAGATACGCAGTATTTT; j_gene: TRBJ2-3; v_gene: TRBV4-1; d_gene: .; abundance: .; len: 16
CDR3aa: CASSLTGVRNTEAFF; CDR3nt: TGTGCCAGCAGCTTAACAGGGGTAAGGAACACTGAAGCTTTCTTT; j_gene: TRBJ1-1; v_gene: TRBV11-1; d_gene: TRBD1; abundance: .; len: 15
CDR3aa: CASSQRVRYGYTF; CDR3nt: TGTGCCAGCAGCCAGAGGGTTCGCTATGGCTACACCTTC; j_gene: TRBJ1-2; v_gene: TRBV14; d_gene: .; abundance: .; len: 13
CDR3aa: CASSETREETQYF; CDR3nt: TGTGCCAGCAGCGAAACTAGAGAAGAGACCCAGTACTTC; j_gene: TRBJ2-5; v_gene: TRBV7-2; d_gene: .; abundance: .; len: 13
CDR3aa: CASSLIRGTEAFF; CDR3nt: TGTGCCAGCAGCTTAATAAGAGGCACTGAAGCTTTCTTT; j_gene: TRBJ1-1; v_gene: TRBV7-3; d_gene: .; abundance: .; len: 13
CDR3aa: CASSLWGGNTEAFF; CDR3nt: TGTGCCAGCAGCTTGTGGGGGGGGAACACTGAAGCTTTCTTT; j_gene: TRBJ1-1; v_gene: TRBV5-5; d_gene: .; abundance: .; len: 14
CDR3aa: CASSPSGPGLINTIYF; CDR3nt: TGTGCCAGCAGCCCAAGTGGGCCGGGGTTGATAAACACCATATATTTT; j_gene: TRBJ1-3; v_gene: TRBV7-2; d_gene: .; abundance: .; len: 16
CDR3aa: CASSSEISGANEQFF; CDR3nt: TGCGCCAGCAGTTCAGAGATTAGCGGGGCCAATGAGCAGTTCTTC; j_gene: TRBJ2-1; v_gene: TRBV5-1; d_gene: TRBD2; abundance: .; len: 15
CDR3aa: CASSLDDTGNNEQFF; CDR3nt: TGTGCCAGCAGCTTAGATGATACAGGGAATAATGAGCAGTTCTTC; j_gene: TRBJ2-1; v_gene: TRBV11-3; d_gene: .; abundance: .; len: 15
CDR3aa: CASSSPPNEQFF; CDR3nt: TGTGCCAGCAGCTCTCCTCCCAATGAGCAGTTCTTC; j_gene: TRBJ2-1; v_gene: TRBV7-3; d_gene: .; abundance: .; len: 12
CDR3aa: CASRRTGSDGANVLTF; CDR3nt: TGCGCCAGCAGGAGGACAGGGTCAGATGGGGCCAACGTCCTGACTTTC; j_gene: TRBJ2-6; v_gene: TRBV5-1; d_gene: TRBD1; abundance: once; len: 16
CDR3aa: CASSQESRRGDEQYF; CDR3nt: TGCGCCAGCAGCCAAGAATCGAGGAGGGGAGACGAGCAGTACTTC; j_gene: TRBJ2-7; v_gene: TRBV4-3; d_gene: .; abundance: .; len: 15
CDR3aa: CASAPSQGPTDTQYF; CDR3nt: TGTGCCAGCGCCCCGTCGCAGGGTCCCACAGATACGCAGTATTTT; j_gene: TRBJ2-3; v_gene: TRBV4-2; d_gene: .; abundance: .; len: 15
CDR3aa: CASSQDRFEGDTEAFF; CDR3nt: TGCGCCAGCAGCCAAGATCGTTTTGAGGGAGACACTGAAGCTTTCTTT; j_gene: TRBJ1-1; v_gene: TRBV4-1; d_gene: .; abundance: .; len: 16
CDR3aa: CASSLTRLDGYTF; CDR3nt: TGTGCCAGCAGCTTAACCAGACTCGATGGCTACACCTTC; j_gene: TRBJ1-2; v_gene: TRBV7-3; d_gene: .; abundance: few; len: 13
CDR3aa: CASSAGTSDAYNEQFF; CDR3nt: TGTGCCAGCAGCGCGGGGACTAGCGACGCCTACAATGAGCAGTTCTTC; j_gene: TRBJ2-1; v_gene: TRBV9; d_gene: TRBD2; abundance: .; len: 16
CDR3aa: CASSQEGAGPDTQYF; CDR3nt: TGCGCCAGCAGCCAAGAGGGGGCAGGGCCAGATACGCAGTATTTT; j_gene: TRBJ2-3; v_gene: TRBV4-3; d_gene: .; abundance: .; len: 15
CDR3aa: CASSPGERGQGDEQFF; CDR3nt: TGTGCCAGCAGCCCAGGGGAGAGGGGACAGGGGGATGAGCAGTTCTTC; j_gene: TRBJ2-1; v_gene: TRBV9; d_gene: TRBD1; abundance: .; len: 16
CDR3aa: CASSLAWGTSGNEQFF; CDR3nt: TGCGCCAGCAGCTTGGCGTGGGGGACTAGCGGGAATGAGCAGTTCTTC; j_gene: TRBJ2-1; v_gene: TRBV5-1; d_gene: TRBD2; abundance: .; len: 16